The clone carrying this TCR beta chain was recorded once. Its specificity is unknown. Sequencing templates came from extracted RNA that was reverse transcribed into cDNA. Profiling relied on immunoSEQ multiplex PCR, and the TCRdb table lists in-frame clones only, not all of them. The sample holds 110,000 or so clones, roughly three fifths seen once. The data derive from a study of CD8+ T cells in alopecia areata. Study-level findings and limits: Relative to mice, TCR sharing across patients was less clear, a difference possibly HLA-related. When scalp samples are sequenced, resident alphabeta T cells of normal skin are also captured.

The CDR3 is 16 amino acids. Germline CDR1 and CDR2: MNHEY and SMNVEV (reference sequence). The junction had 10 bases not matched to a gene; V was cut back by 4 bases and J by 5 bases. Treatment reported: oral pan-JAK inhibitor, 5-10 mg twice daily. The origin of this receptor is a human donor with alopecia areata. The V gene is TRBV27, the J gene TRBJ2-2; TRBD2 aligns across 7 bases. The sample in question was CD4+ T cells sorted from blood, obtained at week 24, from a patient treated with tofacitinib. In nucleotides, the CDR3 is TGTGCCAGCAGTTCCCGGACTAGTCCTGGTACCGGGGAGCTGTTTTTT. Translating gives CASSSRTSPGTGELFF.